These T cell receptor beta chains were read from a single sample in a study of control samples from healthy donors and cancer patients. Method: immunoSEQ multiplex PCR; TCRdb's copy keeps in-frame clones and lacks some. The repertoire holds approximately 120,000 clones, with roughly 91% as singletons. Input material: blood. These receptors were taken from a man aged 40-55 years in good health. Each CDR3 is given with its conserved first and last residue. The D gene is left open where the match is weak. Size tells how often a clone was seen (once, few, many) or the class of an expanded clone, and some rows leave it out.

>NA|TRBV4-3|NA|TRBJ2-1
TGCGCCAGCAGCCATGGGGTAGGGACATTCAACAATGAGCAGTTCTTC
CASSHGVGTFNNEQFF
>NA|TRBV5-6|NA|TRBJ2-3
TGTGCCAGCAGACTTGGGGGGGATACGCAGTATTTT
CASRLGGDTQYF
>NA|TRBV25-1|NA|TRBJ2-7
TGTGCCAGCAGTGACCGACAGACCTTTTCAGAGCAGTACTTC
CASSDRQTFSEQYF
>NA|TRBV7-3|NA|TRBJ1-3
TGTGCCAGCAGCTTACAGGGAAGTCCCGGAAACACCATATATTTT
CASSLQGSPGNTIYF
>NA|TRBV18|NA|TRBJ2-3
TGTGCCAGCTCACCCCCGTCCGTCCCAGATACGCAGTATTTT
CASSPPSVPDTQYF
>NA|TRBV11-3|TRBD1|TRBJ1-1
TGTGCCAGCAGCTCGGGGACAGGGCCCACTGAAGCTTTCTTT
CASSSGTGPTEAFF
>NA|TRBV18|TRBD1|TRBJ1-6
TGTGCCAGCTCACCACTCGGACAGGGTGGTAGGGATTCACCCCTCCACTTT
CASSPLGQGGRDSPLHF
>NA|TRBV4-1|NA|TRBJ1-5
TGCGCCAGCAGCCAAACTGATCCGGGACTGAGCTTTGAGCCCCAGCATTTT
CASSQTDPGLSFEPQHF
>NA|TRBV7-6|NA|TRBJ1-1
TGTGCCAGCAGCTTAGCGTTTCCGGGGTTGAACACTGAAGCTTTCTTT
CASSLAFPGLNTEAFF
>NA|TRBV19|TRBD2|TRBJ2-2
TGTGCCAGTAGTATAGTGCGGGGGACCAACACCGGGGAGCTGTTTTTT
CASSIVRGTNTGELFF
>NA|TRBV28|NA|TRBJ2-7
TGTGCCAGCAGTAGAAACCACGAGCAGTACTTC
CASSRNHEQYF
>NA|TRBV3-1/TRBV3-2|TRBD1|TRBJ1-6
TGTGCCAGCAGCCTGGGACAGCCGAATTCACCCCTCCACTTT
CASSLGQPNSPLHF
>NA|TRBV29-1|NA|TRBJ1-5
TGCAGCGTGGCCGGGACAAACTTAAATCAGCCCCAGCATTTT
CSVAGTNLNQPQHF
>NA|TRBV25-1|TRBD1|TRBJ1-1
TGTGCCAGCAGTGAAACCATACAGGGGGCGGGAACTGAAGCTTTCTTT
CASSETIQGAGTEAFF
>NA|TRBV25-1|NA|TRBJ2-5
TGTGCCAGCAGTGAATTCAGTGAGGGGTATCGAGAGACCCAGTACTTC
CASSEFSEGYRETQYF
>NA|TRBV2|NA|TRBJ2-5
TGTGCCAGCAGTGATCGCAGGCCAGAGACCCAGTACTTC
CASSDRRPETQYF
>NA|TRBV6-5|NA|TRBJ1-1
TGTGCCAGCAGCCCCCCCGGGTGGAACACTGAAGCTTTCTTT
CASSPPGWNTEAFF
>NA|TRBV3-1/TRBV3-2|TRBD1|TRBJ1-2
TGTGCCAGCAGCCGCGACAGGGCCGGCTATGGCTACACCTTC
CASSRDRAGYGYTF
>NA|TRBV6-6|NA|TRBJ2-2
TGTGCCAGCAGTTACTCGTCTGGGGGCGGGGAGCTGTTTTTT
CASSYSSGGGELFF
>NA|TRBV3-1/TRBV3-2|TRBD2|TRBJ2-5
TGTGCCAGCAGCGGAGCGGGGGGGCGAAAGACCCAGTACTTC
CASSGAGGRKTQYF
>NA|TRBV3-1/TRBV3-2|TRBD2|TRBJ2-1
TGTGCCAGCAGCCAAGACCGGGGGAGGGCACACAATGAGCAGTTCTTC
CASSQDRGRAHNEQFF
>NA|TRBV10-1|NA|TRBJ2-3
TGCGCCAGCGGGGGGACAGCCGCACCAGATACGCAGTATTTT
CASGGTAAPDTQYF
>NA|TRBV20-1|NA|TRBJ1-1
TGCAGTGCTAGTAGTGATCCCACGGCAGCTTTCTTT
CSASSDPTAAFF
>NA|TRBV27|NA|TRBJ2-1
TGTGCCAGCAGTTATGGGGCTGCCTACAATGAGCAGTTCTTC
CASSYGAAYNEQFF
>few|TRBV3-1/TRBV3-2|NA|TRBJ1-6
TGTGCCAGCAGCCAAGATGATGCTCGAAACAGACCACGTTCACCCCTCCACTTT
CASSQDDARNRPRSPLHF
>NA|TRBV3-1/TRBV3-2|TRBD1|TRBJ1-1
TGTGCCAGCAGCCTTGGGACAGGGCAGACTGAAGCTTTCTTT
CASSLGTGQTEAFF
>NA|TRBV6-5|NA|TRBJ1-4
TGTGCCAGCAGAAGATCAGCGTTAGGGAATGAAAAACTGTTTTTT
CASRRSALGNEKLFF
>NA|TRBV7-2|TRBD1|TRBJ1-4
TGTGCCAGCAGCTTAGCTACAGGGGCGGGTAATGAAAAACTGTTTTTT
CASSLATGAGNEKLFF
>NA|TRBV5-1|NA|TRBJ1-6
TGCGCCAGCAGCCCGGGTGGGGGGGATAATTCACCCCTCCACTTT
CASSPGGGDNSPLHF
>NA|TRBV5-1|TRBD1|TRBJ1-1
TGCGCCAGCAGCAAACAGGGGGCGAAGGACACTGAAGCTTTCTTT
CASSKQGAKDTEAFF
>NA|TRBV29-1|TRBD1|TRBJ2-1
TGCAGCGTAAGATCCGGGACAGAGAATGAGCAGTTCTTC
CSVRSGTENEQFF
>NA|TRBV6-1|NA|TRBJ1-5
TGTGCCAGCAGTGAAAGGGCAGGGGACGGTTACCAGCCCCAGCATTTT
CASSERAGDGYQPQHF
>NA|TRBV2|NA|TRBJ1-6
TGTGCCAGCAGTGAGTTAAGGGGGGGCTATAATTCACCCCTCCACTTT
CASSELRGGYNSPLHF
>NA|TRBV30|NA|TRBJ1-2
TGTGCCTGGAGTGTATCCCCGGGGGCTCCCCGAGGCTACACCTTC
CAWSVSPGAPRGYTF
>NA|TRBV4-3|NA|TRBJ1-1
TGCGCCAGCAGCCAAGATGGTGTACGGAACACTGAAGCTTTCTTT
CASSQDGVRNTEAFF
>NA|TRBV11-3|TRBD2|TRBJ2-5
TGTGCCACCGACGAGGGACGTCCAAGAACGGGGGGGCTGGCAGAGACCCAGTACTTC
CATDEGRPRTGGLAETQYF
>NA|TRBV5-1|TRBD1|TRBJ1-4
TGCGCCAGCAGCCAAATCCGGGACAGAAATGAAAAACTGTTTTTT
CASSQIRDRNEKLFF
>NA|TRBV6-5|NA|TRBJ1-1
TGTGCCAGCAGTTACACAGCGGAGAACACTGAAGCTTTCTTT
CASSYTAENTEAFF
>NA|TRBV7-9|NA|TRBJ2-3
TGTGCCAGCAGCCCCCGGGATAGCAGGACAGATACGCAGTATTTT
CASSPRDSRTDTQYF
>once|TRBV15|TRBD2|TRBJ2-3
TGTGCCACCAGCAGGGGGACTAGAGTCGATACGCAGTATTTT
CATSRGTRVDTQYF
>NA|TRBV25-1|TRBD1|TRBJ2-7
TGTGCCAGCAAAGGGACAGTGGTGGACGAGCAGTACTTC
CASKGTVVDEQYF
>NA|TRBV25-1|TRBD1|TRBJ1-2
TGTGCCAGCTCTTCGCCGGGACAGGGAGACTATGGCTACACCTTC
CASSSPGQGDYGYTF
>NA|TRBV7-8|TRBD2|TRBJ2-5
TGTGCCAGCAGCTTAGGGGGGACTAGCTCGGAGACCCAGTACTTC
CASSLGGTSSETQYF
>NA|TRBV6-5|NA|TRBJ2-3
TGTGCCAGCAGTTACCAGTACACAGATACGCAGTATTTT
CASSYQYTDTQYF
>NA|TRBV6-5|TRBD1|TRBJ2-3
TGTGCCAGCAGTTACGTGGGTGGGACAGGGTCAGATACGCAGTATTTT
CASSYVGGTGSDTQYF
>NA|TRBV5-4|TRBD2|TRBJ2-5
TGTGCCAGCAGCACCATAGCGGGGGGGCCGAAGACCCAGTACTTC
CASSTIAGGPKTQYF
>NA|TRBV7-8|NA|TRBJ1-1
TGTGCCAGCAGCTTAGCGGGTTGGAACACTGAAGCTTTCTTT
CASSLAGWNTEAFF
>NA|TRBV5-3|NA|TRBJ1-5
TGTGCCAGAAGCGAATCTCATCAGCCCCAGCATTTT
CARSESHQPQHF
>NA|TRBV29-1|NA|TRBJ1-1
TGCAGCGTAATACAGGGTAGGAACACTGAAGCTTTCTTT
CSVIQGRNTEAFF
>NA|TRBV30|TRBD1|TRBJ1-2
TGTGCCCAGAGGACAGGGGCTGACTATGGCTACACCTTC
CAQRTGADYGYTF
>NA|TRBV7-9|TRBD2|TRBJ2-2
TGTGCCAGCAGCCTCGGGAGCGGGGGCCCTAACACCGGGGAGCTGTTTTTT
CASSLGSGGPNTGELFF